Presented here are 29 T cell receptor beta chains from one specimen sequenced in a study of a mutant IDH1 vaccine in newly diagnosed glioma. No antigens are known for them. Using immunoSEQ multiplex PCR, the repertoire was profiled, and TCRdb retains in-frame clones only, with some absent. The sample has around 76,000 clones, more than 80% seen once. Sample time point: week 23, last vaccination. Every single dose of the vaccine, 300 ug of mutant IDH1 20-mer peptide, came with topical imiquimod. Material: PBMCs, obtained from a glioma patient whose treatment included an IDH1 peptide vaccine. All receptors come from a woman between 50 and 59 years old with glioma.

This clone was observed a few times. The V call is TRBV29-1, the J call TRBJ1-5, with D uncertain. Looked up from germline, CDR1 is SQVTM and CDR2 is ANQGSEA. This CDR3 has 13 residues. V lost 5 bases to trimming and J lost 4 bases, with 12 bases between them. CDR3 bases: TGCAGCGTTACGATTCAGGAGAATCAGCCCCAGCATTTT. As protein: CSVTIQENQPQHF.

The chain joins TRBV6-5 to TRBJ1-5; D is ambiguous. Germline values: CDR1 MNHEY, CDR2 SVGAGI. CDR3 size: 14 residues. Between the trimmed V and J ends, which lost 6 bases and 5 bases, there was a span of 14 bases. CDR3 coding DNA: TGTGCCAGCAGAACCTTAGCCGGGGATCAGCCCCAGCATTTT. Translation gives CASRTLAGDQPQHF.

The chain recombines TRBV16 with TRBJ2-7, with D tentatively TRBD1 (5 bases). V gave up 2 bases and J gave up 9 bases, with 14 bases separating them. This CDR3 spans 13 amino acids. The germline V gene has CDR1 KGHSY and CDR2 FQNENV. The CDR3: CASSQDSKGAQYF. The CDR3 DNA sequence: TGTGCCAGCAGCCAAGACTCAAAAGGGGCGCAGTACTTC.

The CDR3 reads CSAYYGVGQYF. The CDR3 DNA reads as TGCAGTGCTTATTACGGTGTAGGGCAGTATTTT. The rearrangement links TRBV20-1 to TRBJ2-3; no clear D gene. CDR1 DFQATT and CDR2 SNEGSKA come from the germline V gene (reference sequence). Trimming removed 5 bases at V and 11 bases at J, with 14 bases between. The CDR3 covers 11 residues.

The chain is built from TRBV15 and TRBJ2-7; D gene ambiguous. The V and J ends lost 0 bases and 4 bases respectively, with 13 bases between them. The germline V gene encodes CDR1 LNHNV and CDR2 YYDKDF (reference sequence). The CDR3 is 15 amino acids. The CDR3 sequence is CATSRDLQPPYEQYF. In DNA form, the CDR3 reads TGTGCCACCAGCAGAGATCTACAGCCCCCTTACGAGCAGTACTTC.

J is TRBJ1-3 and V is TRBV10-3; TRBD1 agrees at 8 bases. With V trimmed by 4 bases and J by 4 bases, 3 bases remained unmatched. The germline CDR1 and CDR2 sequences are ENHRY and SYGVKD. The CDR3 is 14 residues long. DNA for the CDR3: TGTGCCATCAGTGGGACAGGGACGGGAAACACCATATATTTT. Translating it yields CAISGTGTGNTIYF.

The chain recombines TRBV29-1 with TRBJ1-4; 11 bases are shared with TRBD1. V lost 4 bases and J lost 12; bases outside the gene matches: 10. Germline V CDR1 and CDR2: SQVTM, ANQGSEA. The length of the CDR3 is 14 residues. CDR3 region: CSVVGGQGANELFF. The CDR3 coding sequence is TGCAGCGTTGTAGGCGGACAGGGGGCAAATGAACTGTTTTTT.

On this clone itself: The sample holds other DNA sequences that translate to the same CDR3. This sequence joins TRBV9 and TRBJ2-7, with TRBD2 identical over 8 bases. With 0 bases clipped from V and 0 bases from J, the junction kept 2 bases outside the gene matches. The length of the CDR3 is 15 residues. Germline-derived CDR1 and CDR2 are SGDLS and YYNGEE. CDR3 sequence (DNA): TGTGCCAGCAGCGTAGGTGGGACTAGCTCCTACGAGCAGTACTTC. It translates to CASSVGGTSSYEQYF. Filled out from reference TRBV9 and TRBJ2-7, the complete variable domain reads DSGVTQTPKHLITATGQRVTLRCSPRSGDLSVYWYQQSLDQGLQFLIQYYNGEERAKGNILERFSAQQFPDLHSELNLSSLELGDSALYFCASSVGGTSSYEQYFGPGTRLTVT.

Here the CDR3 reads CASSKLWSNTGELFF. The CDR3 DNA follows: TGTGCCAGCAGCAAGCTGTGGTCCAACACCGGGGAGCTGTTTTTT. The V gene is TRBV21-1, the J gene TRBJ2-2. TRBV21-1 is tagged as a pseudogene. The CDR3 is made up of 15 amino acids.

The chain carries TRBV7-8 and TRBJ2-2; D is ambiguous. Germline CDR1 reads SGHVS; CDR2 reads FQNEAQ. This CDR3 comprises 11 residues. Deletions cut 2 bases from V and 9 bases from J, with 4 bases between. The CDR3 loop is CASSLIRELFF. The CDR3 nucleotides read TGTGCCAGCAGCTTAATCCGGGAGCTGTTTTTT.

The J gene is TRBJ2-1, the V gene TRBV5-1; maybe TRBD2 (6 bases). V lost 2 bases to trimming and J lost 4 bases, with 13 bases between them. Germline V gene sequence: CDR1 SGHRS, CDR2 YFSETQ. The CDR3 loop spans 15 amino acids. The CDR3, as DNA: TGCGCCAGCAGCTTTGGAGGGATCAGGTACAATGAGCAGTTCTTC. This codes for CASSFGGIRYNEQFF.

V and J are TRBV6-1 and TRBJ1-1, with D possibly TRBD1 on 5 matching bases. Germline V gives CDR1 MNHNS, CDR2 SASEGT. The germline V and J ends were trimmed by 2 bases and 1 base, with 14 bases remaining between them. The CDR3 contains 16 residues. The CDR3 is CASSEPPRQRNTEAFF. The CDR3 nucleotides are TGTGCCAGCAGTGAACCGCCTCGACAGAGGAACACTGAAGCTTTCTTT.

This rearrangement joins TRBV9 to TRBJ2-2; 9 bases align to TRBD1. Germline lookup yields CDR1 SGDLS and CDR2 YYNGEE. There are 14 residues in the CDR3. Trimming took 5 bases from V and 7 from J; bases not matched to a gene: 6. The CDR3 protein is CASSGDRDGGELFF. CDR3 in DNA: TGTGCCAGCAGTGGGGACAGGGATGGCGGGGAGCTGTTTTTT. Full variable domain (missing parts from reference TRBV9 and TRBJ2-2): DSGVTQTPKHLITATGQRVTLRCSPRSGDLSVYWYQQSLDQGLQFLIQYYNGEERAKGNILERFSAQQFPDLHSELNLSSLELGDSALYFCASSGDRDGGELFFGEGSRLTVL.

This chain links TRBV19 with TRBJ2-1; tentatively, D is TRBD2 (5 bases). Germline CDR1 and CDR2: LNHDA and SQIVND (reference sequence). With 3 bases removed from V and 8 bases from J, the gap between germline ends came to 17 bases. The CDR3 extends over 15 amino acids. CDR3 coding DNA: TGTGCCAGTAGTATGGTCCGAGCCGGGGATGATGAGCAGTTCTTC. This encodes CASSMVRAGDDEQFF. Full variable domain (remainder filled in from reference TRBV19 and TRBJ2-1): DGGITQSPKYLFRKEGQNVTLSCEQNLNHDAMYWYRQDPGQGLRLIYYSQIVNDFQKGDIAEGYSVSREKKESFPLTVTSAQKNPTAFYLCASSMVRAGDDEQFFGPGTRLTVL.

This clone was picked up a small number of times. This rearrangement joins TRBV5-6 to TRBJ1-1, with TRBD1 as a possible D gene (5 bases). The CDR3 totals 15 residues. CDR1 and CDR2 (germline): SGHDT, YYEEEE. Trimming shortened V by 2 bases and J by 2 bases, and 13 bases separated the two germline ends. CDR3: CASSFGHQPNTEAFF. The CDR3 DNA reads as TGTGCCAGCAGCTTTGGACACCAACCAAACACTGAAGCTTTCTTT.

The rearrangement links TRBV29-1 to TRBJ2-3; TRBD2 is a possible D gene (5 bases). The CDR3 runs 11 residues. Trimming cost V 7 bases and J 4 bases, with 9 bases left between them. Germline-derived CDR1 and CDR2 are SQVTM and ANQGSEA. This CDR3 reads CSGSDSDTQYF. The CDR3 DNA reads as TGCAGCGGATCGGACTCAGATACGCAGTATTTT.

The CDR3 loop reads CASSAGQGRHEQYF. CDR3 coding DNA: TGTGCCAGCAGCGCGGGACAGGGAAGGCACGAGCAGTACTTC. The chain links TRBV7-9 to TRBJ2-7; 9 bases line up with TRBD1. V lost 5 bases, J lost 5 bases, and 7 bases stayed unmatched. The CDR3 has 14 residues. In germline, CDR1 is SEHNR, CDR2 FQNEAQ (reference sequence).

V and J are TRBV28 and TRBJ1-1, with 7 bases that match TRBD1. CDR1 and CDR2 (germline): MDHEN, SYDVKM. The CDR3 runs 12 residues. The trim removed 5 bases at V and 10 bases at J, leaving 7 bases unmatched. The CDR3 reads CASSLSDRRAFF. The CDR3 nucleotides read TGTGCCAGCAGTCTCTCGGACAGGCGAGCTTTCTTT.

V is TRBV5-4 and J is TRBJ1-4; the match to TRBD1 covers 9 bases. Germline trimming cut 2 bases from V and 8 bases from J; bases unmatched to any gene: 4. Germline V CDR1 and CDR2: SGHNT, YYREEE (reference sequence). The CDR3 runs 14 residues. The CDR3, as DNA: TGTGCCAGCAGCTTTACAGGGGGCATGGAAAAACTGTTTTTT. It encodes CASSFTGGMEKLFF.

The genes are TRBV28 and TRBJ1-2; 11 positions match TRBD1. CDR3 length: 14 residues. V lost 5 bases to trimming and J lost 6 bases; unmatched junction nucleotides: 5. Germline V gives CDR1 MDHEN, CDR2 SYDVKM. Here the CDR3 DNA reads TGTGCCAGCAGTGCGGGACAGGGGGGGAATGGCTACACCTTC. Its translation: CASSAGQGGNGYTF.

The chain is built from TRBV27 and TRBJ2-7; D may be TRBD2 (5 bases). Per the germline V gene, CDR1 is MNHEY and CDR2 is SMNVEV (reference sequence). V was shortened by 3 bases and J by 2 bases, with 11 bases between the two germline ends. The CDR3 is made up of 14 amino acids. CDR3 bases: TGTGCCAGCAGTTTGAACCCGGGAACCTACGAGCAGTACTTC. This gives the protein CASSLNPGTYEQYF.

The V and J genes are TRBV9 and TRBJ2-2, with D maybe TRBD2 (6 bases). Germline-derived CDR1 and CDR2 are SGDLS and YYNGEE. The CDR3 sequence is 16 residues long. V lost 0 bases and J 0 bases, leaving 9 bases between the germline ends. The CDR3, as DNA: TGTGCCAGCAGCGTAGGATCTAGCGCGAACACCGGGGAGCTGTTTTTT. Its translation: CASSVGSSANTGELFF. The variable domain in full, with the rest retrieved from reference TRBV9 and TRBJ2-2, is DSGVTQTPKHLITATGQRVTLRCSPRSGDLSVYWYQQSLDQGLQFLIQYYNGEERAKGNILERFSAQQFPDLHSELNLSSLELGDSALYFCASSVGSSANTGELFFGEGSRLTVL.

V is TRBV20-1 and J is TRBJ2-7; the D is unclear. CDR3 length equals 11 residues. The germline V gene encodes CDR1 DFQATT and CDR2 SNEGSKA (reference sequence). Trimming shortened V by 3 bases and J by 3 bases, and 6 bases separated the two germline ends. CDR3 nucleotides: TGCAGTGCTAGTTCCCTCTACGAGCAGTACTTC. Encoded protein: CSASSLYEQYF.

This clone was recorded a few times. V usage is TRBV7-9 and J usage is TRBJ2-7; 8 bases fit TRBD1. J lost 3 bases, V lost 1 base, and 8 bases had no gene match. In germline, CDR1 is SEHNR, CDR2 FQNEAQ (reference sequence). The CDR3 totals 16 residues. The CDR3 reads CASSLGRDRRVYEQYF. DNA for the CDR3: TGTGCCAGCAGCTTAGGCAGGGACAGGAGAGTCTACGAGCAGTACTTC. The full variable domain, rest sourced from reference TRBV7-9 and TRBJ2-7, is DTGVSQNPRHKITKRGQNVTFRCDPISEHNRLYWYRQTLGQGPEFLTYFQNEAQLEKSRLLSDRFSAERPKGSFSTLEIQRTEQGDSAMYLCASSLGRDRRVYEQYFGPGTRLTVT.

The CDR3 DNA sequence: TGTGCCATCAGTGATAGGACAGGGGGCTACAATGAGCAGTTCTTC. Translating it yields CAISDRTGGYNEQFF. The chain carries TRBV10-3 and TRBJ2-1; TRBD1 agrees at 10 bases. The V segment lost 3 bases and the J segment 3 bases; nucleotides outside the gene matches: 2. Germline V gene sequence: CDR1 ENHRY, CDR2 SYGVKD. This CDR3 has 15 residues.

V usage is TRBV28 and J usage is TRBJ2-7, with 8 bases that match TRBD1. The junction had 3 bases not matched to a gene; V was cut back by 5 bases and J by 3 bases. Germline lookup yields CDR1 MDHEN and CDR2 SYDVKM. The CDR3 sequence is 13 residues long. The CDR3 protein is CASSTDRDYEQYF. For the CDR3, the DNA is TGTGCCAGCAGTACGGACAGGGACTACGAGCAGTACTTC.

The chain has TRBV9 and TRBJ2-1; tentatively, D is TRBD2 (5 bases). Germline V lookup: CDR1 SGDLS, CDR2 YYNGEE. The CDR3 runs to 14 residues. Trimming stripped 5 bases from V and 7 bases from J, with 16 bases between. The CDR3 DNA reads as TGTGCCAGCAGTCCGGGGAGCGCTGCAAATGAGCAGTTCTTC. As protein: CASSPGSAANEQFF. Full variable domain (remainder filled in from reference TRBV9 and TRBJ2-1): DSGVTQTPKHLITATGQRVTLRCSPRSGDLSVYWYQQSLDQGLQFLIQYYNGEERAKGNILERFSAQQFPDLHSELNLSSLELGDSALYFCASSPGSAANEQFFGPGTRLTVL.

The gene calls are TRBV28 and TRBJ1-5; TRBD1 aligns across 10 bases. Trimming at V came to 6 bases and at J to 3 bases, leaving 11 bases not matched to a gene. The CDR3 totals 17 residues. Germline-derived CDR1 and CDR2 are MDHEN and SYDVKM. The CDR3 loop reads CASSKTGGTGVNQPQHF. CDR3 DNA sequence: TGTGCCAGCAGCAAAACGGGCGGGACAGGGGTCAATCAGCCCCAGCATTTT.

The chain couples TRBV28 to TRBJ2-4; possible D gene TRBD2, 6 bases. The CDR3 contains 16 residues. Germline CDR1 MDHEN, CDR2 SYDVKM. V lost 3 bases and J 3 bases, leaving 15 bases between the germline ends. CDR3 in amino acids: CASSFRTNIGKNIQYF. The CDR3 DNA is TGTGCCAGCAGTTTTAGGACTAATATCGGCAAAAACATTCAGTACTTC.